This T cell receptor (beta chain) derives from a study of blood T cell repertoires in COVID-19. Study summary: Collection of acute and convalescent COVID-19 samples took place in the United States, Italy and Spain. T cells, B-cell-depleted T cells, or PBMCs provided the cDNA or gDNA that served as material.

Germline V CDR1 and CDR2: LNHDA, SQIVND (reference sequence). V lost 8 bases to trimming and J lost 5 bases, with 12 bases between them. The CDR3 runs 12 residues. Original processing notes: Reference gene primer amplification yielded estimated nucleated cell counts. Here immunoSEQ multiplex PCR was the method, and the copy in TCRdb shows in-frame clones only, minus some. V, J and clone size reflect that table, while D and trimming were determined from the DNA. In the table there are under 85,000 clones, around 80% of which are singletons. The origin of this receptor is an older man with acute or convalescent COVID-19. Sequencing was performed on peripheral blood. This chain joins TRBV19 and TRBJ2-5; D remains unclear. The CDR3 bases are TGTGCCAGTGGTAGACTTGGGGAGACCCAGTACTTC. Residues: CASGRLGETQYF.